One sample yielded the 32 T cell receptor beta chains listed below, sequenced in a study of blood T cell repertoires in COVID-19. The assay was immunoSEQ multiplex PCR, and TCRdb's table has in-frame clones only and misses some. The table includes about 150,000 clones, 80% to 90% detected once. Specimen: peripheral blood. The receptors shown here come from a woman in her forties or fifties in a cohort sampled during active or convalescent COVID-19.

The J gene is TRBJ2-1, the V gene TRBV3-1 (or the pseudogene TRBV3-2); D perhaps matches TRBD2 (6 bases). Germline values: CDR1 LGHDT, CDR2 YNNKEL (reference sequence). Trimming cost V 3 bases and J 7 bases, with 22 bases left between them. CDR3 size: 17 residues. The CDR3 protein is CASSHYLTGGGLNEQFF. CDR3 in DNA: TGTGCCAGCAGCCATTATTTGACCGGGGGAGGTTTAAATGAGCAGTTCTTC.

The rearrangement links TRBV5-6 to TRBJ2-5, with D possibly TRBD2 on 5 matching bases. V lost 3 bases, J lost 5 bases, and 14 bases lay in between. Germline lookup yields CDR1 SGHDT and CDR2 YYEEEE. The CDR3 consists of 14 residues. DNA of the CDR3: TGTGCCAGCAGCTCTCAACTAGTAGGGGAGACCCAGTACTTC. It translates to CASSSQLVGETQYF.

This chain connects TRBV2 to TRBJ1-5; 9 bases match TRBD1. Germline V CDR1 and CDR2: SNHLY, FYNNEI. The CDR3 consists of 12 residues. J was trimmed by 4 bases and V by 8 bases; bases with no gene match: 0. CDR3 sequence (DNA): TGTGCCAGCGACAGGGGGAATCAGCCCCAGCATTTT. Amino acid sequence: CASDRGNQPQHF.

The V call is TRBV15, the J call TRBJ1-2, with D perhaps TRBD1 (6 bases). Looked up from germline, CDR1 is LNHNV and CDR2 is YYDKDF (reference sequence). This CDR3 has 13 amino acids. The V end lost 5 bases, the J end lost 2 bases, and 9 bases lay between the germline ends. The CDR3, as DNA: TGTGCCACCAGCCGCACAGGGAACTATGGCTACACCTTC. Translation: CATSRTGNYGYTF.

V is TRBV23-1 and J is TRBJ1-5; 9 bases are shared with TRBD1. TRBV23-1 is an open reading frame whose function is uncertain. The V gene end was trimmed by 6 bases and the J gene end by 4 bases; junction bases not matched to a gene: 10. There are 16 residues in the CDR3. The CDR3 DNA reads TGCGCCAGCAGATACCGGGACAGGGAACAAAATCAGCCCCAGCATTTT. This sequence encodes CASRYRDREQNQPQHF.

The chain uses TRBV4-2 and TRBJ2-5; 10 bases map to TRBD2. After removal of 0 bases from V and 2 bases from J, the junction contained 15 bases not matched to a gene. The germline V gene encodes CDR1 LGHNA and CDR2 YNFKEQ. CDR3 length equals 20 residues. The CDR3 sequence is CASSQDLLAGRASEQETQYF. The CDR3 DNA is TGTGCCAGCAGCCAAGATCTACTAGCGGGGAGGGCGAGTGAACAAGAGACCCAGTACTTC.

The genes are TRBV5-1 and TRBJ1-5; maybe TRBD1 (6 bases). The CDR3 extends over 15 amino acids. Per germline, CDR1 SGHRS and CDR2 YFSETQ. The V and J ends lost 2 bases and 0 bases respectively, with 9 bases between them. DNA for the CDR3: TGCGCCAGCAGCTTACAGGGTGGTAGCAATCAGCCCCAGCATTTT. It is translated as CASSLQGGSNQPQHF.

The sample holds one count of this clone. V is TRBV9 and J is TRBJ1-1; 9 bases are a match to TRBD1. Trimming at V came to 0 bases and at J to 0 bases, leaving 3 bases not matched to a gene. The germline V gene encodes CDR1 SGDLS and CDR2 YYNGEE. The CDR3 loop spans 16 amino acids. The CDR3 sequence: CASSVEGTGLNTEAFF. The CDR3 bases are TGTGCCAGCAGCGTAGAGGGGACAGGGTTGAACACTGAAGCTTTCTTT. Drawing the rest from reference TRBV9 and TRBJ1-1, the complete variable domain is DSGVTQTPKHLITATGQRVTLRCSPRSGDLSVYWYQQSLDQGLQFLIQYYNGEERAKGNILERFSAQQFPDLHSELNLSSLELGDSALYFCASSVEGTGLNTEAFFGQGTRLTVV.

The chain combines TRBV6-5 with TRBJ1-2; D call uncertain. This CDR3 region has 13 residues. CDR1 and CDR2 (germline): MNHEY, SVGAGI. V dropped 5 bases and J dropped 1 base, with 8 bases sitting between them. CDR3 in amino acids: CASSQADNYGYTF. In DNA form, the CDR3 reads TGTGCCAGCAGTCAGGCAGATAACTATGGCTACACCTTC.

The V gene is TRBV20-1, the J gene TRBJ2-5, with TRBD2 matching over 16 bases. This CDR3 has 17 residues. Losses at the gene ends were 3 bases for V and 5 bases for J; bases not matched to a gene: 9. The germline V gene has CDR1 DFQATT and CDR2 SNEGSKA (reference sequence). CDR3 DNA: TGCAGTGCTAGTGGGACTAGCGGGGGGGTACTAATCGAGACCCAGTACTTC. Encoded protein: CSASGTSGGVLIETQYF.

The chain carries TRBV11-2 and TRBJ1-4, with 8 bases identical to TRBD1. After removal of 5 bases from V and 4 bases from J, the junction contained 9 bases not matched to a gene. This CDR3 region has 16 residues. Per the germline V gene, CDR1 is SGHAT and CDR2 is FQNNGV. As DNA, the CDR3 is TGTGCCAGCAGCCGGGATACAGGGGGGGGTAATGAAAAACTGTTTTTT. This codes for CASSRDTGGGNEKLFF. Full variable domain (remainder filled in from reference TRBV11-2 and TRBJ1-4): EAGVAQSPRYKIIEKRQSVAFWCNPISGHATLYWYQQILGQGPKLLIQFQNNGVVDDSQLPKDRFSAERLKGVDSTLKIQPAKLEDSAVYLCASSRDTGGGNEKLFFGSGTQLSVL.

The chain carries TRBV6-5 and TRBJ2-3, with D possibly being TRBD1 (6 bases). Looked up from germline, CDR1 is MNHEY and CDR2 is SVGAGI. V lost 6 bases to trimming and J lost 2 bases, with 15 bases between them. The length of the CDR3 is 15 residues. CDR3 nucleotide sequence: TGTGCCAGCAGCGCCTGGGACAAATCCACAGATACGCAGTATTTT. This translates into CASSAWDKSTDTQYF.

Worth noting for this clone: Different DNA sequences within this sample yield the same CDR3. This rearrangement joins TRBV3-1 (or the pseudogene TRBV3-2) to TRBJ1-2; 9 bases map to TRBD1. V shed 4 bases, J shed 8 bases, and the junction held 2 bases outside the gene matches. The CDR3 runs 12 residues. Germline CDR1 LGHDT, CDR2 YNNKEL (reference sequence). The CDR3 DNA reads TGTGCCAGCAGCCGGACAGGGGACGGCTACACCTTC. Protein: CASSRTGDGYTF.

This chain uses TRBV7-9 with TRBJ1-1; D not resolved. V lost 8 bases to trimming and J lost 3 bases, with 7 bases between them. The CDR3 is 11 amino acids. Germline CDR1 SEHNR, CDR2 FQNEAQ (reference sequence). CDR3 coding DNA: TGTGCCAGCGGTCACTACACTGAAGCTTTCTTT. It is translated as CASGHYTEAFF.

The rearrangement links TRBV19 to TRBJ2-6; 14 nucleotides align to TRBD2. V lost 4 bases and J lost 2; bases outside the gene matches: 4. Germline CDR1 reads LNHDA; CDR2 reads SQIVND (reference sequence). The CDR3 extends over 18 amino acids. The CDR3 loop reads CASSTRLAGGPGANVLTF. Written as DNA, the CDR3 is TGTGCCAGTAGTACGAGACTAGCGGGGGGGCCTGGGGCCAACGTCCTGACTTTC.

The chain recombines TRBV9 with TRBJ2-5, with 12 bases aligning to TRBD2. Per the germline V gene, CDR1 is SGDLS and CDR2 is YYNGEE. The CDR3 length is 18 residues. V dropped 0 bases and J dropped 5; count of bases not matched to a gene: 11. The CDR3 spells CASSVDPLAGGRGETQYF. The CDR3 DNA follows: TGTGCCAGCAGCGTAGACCCCCTAGCGGGGGGGCGAGGGGAGACCCAGTACTTC.

J is TRBJ1-5 and V is TRBV7-9; TRBD1 is a possible D gene (5 bases). Trimming stripped 8 bases from V and 2 bases from J, with 19 bases between. The CDR3 totals 16 residues. Germline assignment: CDR1 SEHNR and CDR2 FQNEAQ (reference sequence). The CDR3 region is CASATEEGLGNQPQHF. CDR3 sequence (DNA): TGTGCCAGCGCTACCGAGGAGGGGTTGGGCAATCAGCCCCAGCATTTT.

V and J are TRBV5-1 and TRBJ2-3; 8 nucleotides match TRBD2. The CDR3 has 13 amino acids. With V trimmed by 9 bases and J by 4 bases, 7 bases remained unmatched. Germline CDR1 reads SGHRS; CDR2 reads YFSETQ. CDR3 sequence: CATRGGASDTQYF. Here the CDR3 DNA reads TGCGCCACCCGGGGGGGGGCTTCAGATACGCAGTATTTT. The full variable domain, rest sourced from reference TRBV5-1 and TRBJ2-3, is KAGVTQTPRYLIKTRGQQVTLSCSPISGHRSVSWYQQTPGQGLQFLFEYFSETQRNKGNFPGRFSGRQFSNSRSEMNVSTLELGDSALYLCATRGGASDTQYFGPGTRLTVL.

This chain joins TRBV13 and TRBJ1-1, with a possible D match to TRBD1 (5 bases). The CDR3 loop spans 15 amino acids. CDR1 and CDR2 (germline): PRHDT, FYEKMQ (reference sequence). Trimming shortened V by 6 bases and J by 6 bases, and 20 bases separated the two germline ends. Here the CDR3 reads CASRKQAGGEAEAFF. The CDR3 region has the DNA TGTGCCAGCAGGAAACAGGCGGGGGGAGAGGCTGAAGCTTTCTTT.

The rearrangement joins TRBV10-3 to TRBJ1-2; TRBD1 is a possible D gene (5 bases). The CDR3 is 12 residues long. Trimming took off 5 bases at V and 8 bases at J, with 12 bases between the two ends. The germline V gene encodes CDR1 ENHRY and CDR2 SYGVKD. CDR3 loop: CAISFRDHGYTF. For the CDR3, the DNA is TGTGCCATCAGTTTCAGGGATCACGGCTACACCTTC.

The V gene is TRBV30, the J gene TRBJ1-6, with D maybe TRBD1 (6 bases). CDR3 length: 14 residues. V was trimmed by 4 bases and J by 2 bases, leaving 9 bases between them. Per the germline V gene, CDR1 is GTSNPN and CDR2 is SVGIG (reference sequence). CDR3 sequence reads: CAWTGVAYNSPLHF. The CDR3 region has the DNA TGTGCCTGGACAGGGGTGGCCTATAATTCACCCCTCCACTTT.

The chain combines TRBV21-1 with TRBJ2-1; the table names TRBD1, a call not compared with the DNA. TRBV21-1 is shown as a pseudogene. CDR3 length: 9 amino acids. The CDR3 DNA sequence: TGTGCCAGCAGCAAAGACAGTTTCTTC. It codes for CASSKDSFF.

V is TRBV5-5 and J is TRBJ1-4; no firm D call. There are 15 residues in the CDR3. Germline V gives CDR1 SGHKS, CDR2 YYEKEE (reference sequence). V was cut by 0 bases and J by 7 bases, with 13 bases left in between. The DNA for the CDR3 is TGTGCCAGCAGCTTGGGCCCCAGCCGGGGTGAAAAACTGTTTTTT. Amino acids: CASSLGPSRGEKLFF. Full variable domain (rest looked up from reference TRBV5-5 and TRBJ1-4): DAGVTQSPTHLIKTRGQQVTLRCSPISGHKSVSWYQQVLGQGPQFIFQYYEKEERGRGNFPDRFSARQFPNYSSELNVNALLLGDSALYLCASSLGPSRGEKLFFGSGTQLSVL.

The CDR3 sequence: CASSQAMRGSGEQFF. The CDR3 coding sequence is TGCGCCAGCAGCCAAGCGATGCGGGGGTCCGGTGAGCAGTTCTTC. The V call is TRBV4-1, the J call TRBJ2-1; 7 bases are a match to TRBD2. The germline V gene encodes CDR1 MGHRA and CDR2 YSYEKL. The V and J ends lost 1 base and 9 bases, in that order; junction bases with no gene match: 9. This CDR3 is 15 amino acids long.

The rearrangement links TRBV12-3 or TRBV12-4 to TRBJ2-3; D is uncertain. CDR3 length: 11 amino acids. V was shortened by 6 bases and J by 6 bases, with 7 bases between the two germline ends. CDR3 DNA: TGTGCCAGCAGCCTGGGCGATACGCAGTATTTT. Translated, it gives CASSLGDTQYF.

This chain joins TRBV4-3 and TRBJ1-2; D is ambiguous. The germline V gene encodes CDR1 LGHNA and CDR2 YSLEER. The CDR3 length is 17 residues. V lost 1 base and J 2 bases, leaving 17 bases between the germline ends. DNA for the CDR3: TGCGCCAGCAGCCAAGGTATCTCGGGTGCAGCCAACTATGGCTACACCTTC. Its protein is CASSQGISGAANYGYTF.

The chain uses TRBV7-9 and TRBJ2-5; D ambiguous. Per the germline V gene, CDR1 is SEHNR and CDR2 is FQNEAQ (reference sequence). This CDR3 contains 17 residues. V was pared by 0 bases and J by 4 bases, with 18 bases between. CDR3 sequence: CASSLALLRHPGETQYF. DNA of the CDR3: TGTGCCAGCAGCTTAGCGTTGTTGCGGCATCCGGGAGAGACCCAGTACTTC.

This clone has just a few counts. The genes are TRBV4-3 and TRBJ2-7, with TRBD1 matching 7 bases. The CDR3 has 15 residues. The trim removed 0 bases at V and 9 bases at J, leaving 11 bases unmatched. The germline V gene encodes CDR1 LGHNA and CDR2 YSLEER. CDR3 in DNA: TGCGCCAGCAGCCAAGATAGGGGGCTGGCTAATGGGCAGTACTTC. Amino acid sequence: CASSQDRGLANGQYF.

This chain uses TRBV5-1 with TRBJ2-2; D remains ambiguous. V lost 4 bases and J 0 bases, leaving 10 bases between the germline ends. This CDR3 region has 15 residues. Germline assignment: CDR1 SGHRS and CDR2 YFSETQ. CDR3 sequence: CASSPPAANTGELFF. Here the CDR3 DNA reads TGCGCCAGCAGCCCGCCGGCGGCGAACACCGGGGAGCTGTTTTTT.

This chain uses TRBV3-1 (or the pseudogene TRBV3-2) with TRBJ2-2, with 10 bases identical to TRBD1. The V and J ends lost 5 bases and 3 bases, in that order; junction bases with no gene match: 3. Germline V gene data show CDR1 as LGHDT and CDR2 as YNNKEL (reference sequence). CDR3 size: 15 residues. The CDR3 nucleotides read TGTGCCAGCAGCTTGGGGACAGGGGACACCGGGGAGCTGTTTTTT. It translates to CASSLGTGDTGELFF.

CDR3 loop: CASSLALTVNTEAFF. The CDR3 coding sequence is TGTGCCAGCAGCTTAGCCTTGACAGTGAACACTGAAGCTTTCTTT. This rearrangement joins TRBV13 to TRBJ1-1; the D gene is possibly TRBD1 (5 bases). This CDR3 is 15 amino acids long. Germline CDR1 reads PRHDT; CDR2 reads FYEKMQ (reference sequence). Trimming stripped 1 base from V and 0 bases from J, with 9 bases between.

This rearrangement joins TRBV10-3 to TRBJ2-5; TRBD2 agrees at 9 bases. Germline V gene lookup returns CDR1 ENHRY and CDR2 SYGVKD. The CDR3 length is 16 residues. V lost 5 bases to trimming and J lost 0 bases; unmatched junction nucleotides: 7. CDR3 in DNA: TGTGCCATCAGTAGTGCGGGGGGGAGTTACCAAGAGACCCAGTACTTC. Translating it yields CAISSAGGSYQETQYF.